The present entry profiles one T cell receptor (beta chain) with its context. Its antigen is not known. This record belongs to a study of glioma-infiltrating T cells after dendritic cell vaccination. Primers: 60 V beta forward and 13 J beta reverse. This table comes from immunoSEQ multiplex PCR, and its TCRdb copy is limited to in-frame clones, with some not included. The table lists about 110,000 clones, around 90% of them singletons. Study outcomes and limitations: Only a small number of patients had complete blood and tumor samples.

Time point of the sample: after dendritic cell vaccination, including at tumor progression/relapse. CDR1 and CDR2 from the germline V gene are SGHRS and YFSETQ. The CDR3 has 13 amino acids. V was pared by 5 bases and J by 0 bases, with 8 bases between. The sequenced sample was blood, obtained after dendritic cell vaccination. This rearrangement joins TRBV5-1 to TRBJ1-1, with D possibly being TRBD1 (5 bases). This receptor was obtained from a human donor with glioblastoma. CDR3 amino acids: CASRTTVNTEAFF. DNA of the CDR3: TGCGCCAGCAGAACGACAGTGAACACTGAAGCTTTCTTT.